The rows below give T cell receptor beta chains drawn from one sample of a study of cytomegalovirus exposure and HLA in healthy donors. This table comes from immunoSEQ multiplex PCR, and its TCRdb copy is limited to in-frame clones, with some not included. The sample consists of 150,000 to 200,000 clones, less than 90% of them appearing once. Sequencing used PBMCs. The receptors come from a young man in good health and CMV-seropositive. Each CDR3 is given with its conserved first and last residue. Fields, in order: clone size, J gene, D gene, V gene, CDR3 DNA, CDR3 protein. A D gene is named only where the DNA matches it firmly. Clone size is shown for a subset of rows, as once, few, many or a class of expanded clone.

size: -; J: TRBJ1-2; D: TRBD1; V: TRBV28; DNA: TGTGCCAGCAGTTTGTACCCGGGACAGAACTATGGCTACACCTTC; CDR3: CASSLYPGQNYGYTF
size: -; J: TRBJ2-3; D: TRBD1; V: TRBV28; DNA: TGTGCCAGCAGTTCACAGGGGCTGCCAGATACGCAGTATTTT; CDR3: CASSSQGLPDTQYF
size: -; J: TRBJ1-5; D: -; V: TRBV19; DNA: TGTGCCAGTAGATCGGGGTATAATCAGCCCCAGCATTTT; CDR3: CASRSGYNQPQHF
size: -; J: TRBJ2-3; D: TRBD2; V: TRBV9; DNA: TGTGCCAGCAGCGCCCTGACTAGCGGGAGGTTCGGATCGAGCACAGATACGCAGTATTTT; CDR3: CASSALTSGRFGSSTDTQYF
size: -; J: TRBJ2-7; D: -; V: TRBV30; DNA: TGTGCCTGGAATCGTGGAGACAGAACCTACGAGCAGTACTTC; CDR3: CAWNRGDRTYEQYF
size: -; J: TRBJ2-2; D: TRBD2; V: TRBV9; DNA: TGTGCCAGCAGCGTAGACGTTTTGGGACTAACCGGGGAGCTGTTTTTT; CDR3: CASSVDVLGLTGELFF
size: -; J: TRBJ2-7; D: TRBD1; V: TRBV4-3; DNA: TGCGCCAGCAGCCGATCGCCGGGACAGGTCTCCTACGAGCAGTACTTC; CDR3: CASSRSPGQVSYEQYF
size: -; J: TRBJ1-3; D: -; V: TRBV6-6; DNA: TGTGCCAGCAGTTACTCTCCCCTTTCTGGAAACACCATATATTTT; CDR3: CASSYSPLSGNTIYF
size: once; J: TRBJ2-7; D: -; V: TRBV6-1; DNA: TGTGCCAGCAGTCTCGACGGGTCCTACGAGCAGTACTTC; CDR3: CASSLDGSYEQYF
size: -; J: TRBJ1-5; D: -; V: TRBV7-8; DNA: TGTGCCAGCAGTTGGCTCGGGGGAGAGCAGCCCCAGCATTTT; CDR3: CASSWLGGEQPQHF
size: -; J: TRBJ1-2; D: -; V: TRBV5-1; DNA: TGCGCCAGCAGCTTGGGGCCCCCCGGAGACAGATCTGATAGGGATGGCTACACCTTC; CDR3: CASSLGPPGDRSDRDGYTF
size: -; J: TRBJ2-1; D: -; V: TRBV5-5; DNA: TGTGCCAGCAGCCTACCATTGGAGTTGCGCGGCAATGAGCAGTTCTTC; CDR3: CASSLPLELRGNEQFF
size: -; J: TRBJ1-1; D: -; V: TRBV2; DNA: TGTGCCAGCAGTGTGCAGGGGCTATCCTTATTGAACACTGAAGCTTTCTTT; CDR3: CASSVQGLSLLNTEAFF
size: once; J: TRBJ2-5; D: TRBD2; V: TRBV30; DNA: TGTGCCTGGAGTCCGGGGGGAGAGACCCAGTACTTC; CDR3: CAWSPGGETQYF
size: once; J: TRBJ1-5; D: -; V: TRBV7-8; DNA: TGTGCCAGCAGCTTAGAGAGAGTAATACCGAAGCGGAATCAGCCCCAGCATTTT; CDR3: CASSLERVIPKRNQPQHF
size: few; J: TRBJ2-7; D: TRBD2; V: TRBV4-1; DNA: TGCGCCAGCAGCCAGCACAAAACGGGAGGGCCCGACGAGCAGTACTTC; CDR3: CASSQHKTGGPDEQYF
size: -; J: TRBJ2-2; D: -; V: TRBV6-4; DNA: TGTGCCAGCAGTCGCGGACAAGAAGGAACCGGGGAGCTGTTTTTT; CDR3: CASSRGQEGTGELFF
size: -; J: TRBJ2-5; D: -; V: TRBV30; DNA: TGTGCCTGGAGTCCAGGGCAAGGGACCCAGTACTTC; CDR3: CAWSPGQGTQYF
size: -; J: TRBJ1-2; D: TRBD1; V: TRBV5-1; DNA: TGCGCCAGCACCCTAGGTGCGGACAGGGGAACCTATGGCTACACCTTC; CDR3: CASTLGADRGTYGYTF
size: -; J: TRBJ2-1; D: -; V: TRBV14; DNA: TGTGCCAGCAGCCAAGGACTGTCCGAAAGGTACAATGAGCAGTTCTTC; CDR3: CASSQGLSERYNEQFF
size: -; J: TRBJ1-5; D: -; V: TRBV5-6; DNA: TGTGCCAGCAGCTATACCGGGTTCCTGAGCAATCAGCCCCAGCATTTT; CDR3: CASSYTGFLSNQPQHF
size: -; J: TRBJ2-7; D: TRBD1; V: TRBV7-2; DNA: TGTGCCAGCAGCACAGGGACAGACTTCGAGCAGTACTTC; CDR3: CASSTGTDFEQYF
size: -; J: TRBJ1-2; D: -; V: TRBV7-8; DNA: TGTGCCAGCAGCTTAAGGTGGCGTGGGGCTTCGGCTCACTATGGCTACACCTTC; CDR3: CASSLRWRGASAHYGYTF
size: -; J: TRBJ2-7; D: -; V: TRBV5-1; DNA: TGCGCCAGCAGCTTACCCCCGAGGGTTTTGTTCCCCCTTGGGGGGTACGAGCAGTACTTC; CDR3: CASSLPPRVLFPLGGYEQYF
size: -; J: TRBJ1-4; D: -; V: TRBV11-2; DNA: TGTGCCAGCAGCTTAACCCGAGGGACTAGCGAAAAACTGTTTTTT; CDR3: CASSLTRGTSEKLFF
size: -; J: TRBJ2-2; D: -; V: TRBV28; DNA: TGTGCCAGCAGTTGGAAGAGGGGGAGCGGATATAACACCGGGGAGCTGTTTTTT; CDR3: CASSWKRGSGYNTGELFF
size: once; J: TRBJ2-3; D: TRBD2; V: TRBV7-9; DNA: TGTGCCAGCAGCTTAGGTATTAGCGGGGGAGGAGATACGCAGTATTTT; CDR3: CASSLGISGGGDTQYF
size: once; J: TRBJ2-5; D: TRBD1; V: TRBV5-1; DNA: TGCGCCAGCAGCTTCTCCGACAGGGCGGAGACCCAGTACTTC; CDR3: CASSFSDRAETQYF
size: -; J: TRBJ2-1; D: TRBD2; V: TRBV5-1; DNA: TGCGCCAGCAGCTCCTTCGGGACTAGCGGACACAATGAGCAGTTCTTC; CDR3: CASSSFGTSGHNEQFF
size: few; J: TRBJ1-5; D: -; V: TRBV4-1; DNA: TGCGCCAGCAGCCAAGAAACGGTTTATAGCAATCAGCCCCAGCATTTT; CDR3: CASSQETVYSNQPQHF
size: -; J: TRBJ2-1; D: -; V: TRBV4-2; DNA: TGTGCCAGCAGCCACGCGGGCCAGTTGGGCTCGGATGAGCAGTTCTTC; CDR3: CASSHAGQLGSDEQFF
size: -; J: TRBJ2-3; D: -; V: TRBV5-6; DNA: TGTGCCAGCAGCTCGGACTTCCTCCGCACAGATACGCAGTATTTT; CDR3: CASSSDFLRTDTQYF
size: -; J: TRBJ2-5; D: TRBD1; V: TRBV5-6; DNA: TGTGCCAGCAGCTACGGGACAGGGGCGGCCCAGTACTTC; CDR3: CASSYGTGAAQYF
size: -; J: TRBJ2-5; D: -; V: TRBV28; DNA: TGTGCCAGCAGTCCCCCCGTAAAGACCCAGTACTTC; CDR3: CASSPPVKTQYF
size: once; J: TRBJ1-2; D: -; V: TRBV20-1; DNA: TGCAGTGCCGAAAAGGACAGACGCTACACCTTC; CDR3: CSAEKDRRYTF
size: once; J: TRBJ2-7; D: -; V: TRBV27; DNA: TGTGCCAGCAGTTTCGGTGCTTCCTACGAGCAGTACTTC; CDR3: CASSFGASYEQYF
size: -; J: TRBJ2-7; D: -; V: TRBV7-2; DNA: TGTGCCAGCAGCCCCTTCAGGGTAAGGAGCTCCTACGAGCAGTACTTC; CDR3: CASSPFRVRSSYEQYF
size: -; J: TRBJ2-3; D: TRBD2; V: TRBV7-2; DNA: TGTGCCAGCAGCTCTAGCGGGACCTCCACAGATACGCAGTATTTT; CDR3: CASSSSGTSTDTQYF
size: -; J: TRBJ2-2; D: TRBD2; V: TRBV13; DNA: TGTGCCAGCAGCTTAGGACTAGCGGGAGACACCGGGGAGCTGTTTTTT; CDR3: CASSLGLAGDTGELFF
size: -; J: TRBJ2-5; D: TRBD2; V: TRBV6-1; DNA: TGTGCCAGCAGTGAAGCGCTAGCGGGATCAGAGACCCAGTACTTC; CDR3: CASSEALAGSETQYF
size: -; J: TRBJ1-6; D: -; V: TRBV5-5; DNA: TGTGCCAGCAGCTTCGGGAGGGCAGGCGGCCCCTCCTATAATTCACCCCTCCACTTT; CDR3: CASSFGRAGGPSYNSPLHF
size: -; J: TRBJ1-2; D: TRBD1; V: TRBV29-1; DNA: TGCAGCGTTCGTCGGGAAAGGGGGCTGGCTACCTTC; CDR3: CSVRRERGLATF
size: -; J: TRBJ1-2; D: -; V: TRBV6-5; DNA: TGTGCCAGCAGTTACTGGCAATCCGAAGGCTACACCTTC; CDR3: CASSYWQSEGYTF
size: -; J: TRBJ1-4; D: -; V: TRBV7-9; DNA: TGTGCCAGCTATGGCGCGGATGAAAAACTGTTTTTT; CDR3: CASYGADEKLFF
size: -; J: TRBJ1-2; D: -; V: TRBV9; DNA: TGTGCCAGCGCAGGCCAATATGGCTACACCTTC; CDR3: CASAGQYGYTF
size: -; J: TRBJ1-5; D: -; V: TRBV27; DNA: TGTGCCAGCAGTTCCAGGGCGGTCAATCAGCCCCAGCATTTT; CDR3: CASSSRAVNQPQHF
size: -; J: TRBJ1-5; D: -; V: TRBV2; DNA: TGTGCCAGCAGTGAACGTCAGGGCAATCAGCCCCAGCATTTT; CDR3: CASSERQGNQPQHF
size: -; J: TRBJ2-7; D: -; V: TRBV18; DNA: TGTGCCAGCTCACTCTCAGGGCGCGGACGAAACGAGCAGTACTTC; CDR3: CASSLSGRGRNEQYF
size: -; J: TRBJ2-7; D: TRBD2; V: TRBV7-2; DNA: TGTGCCAGCAGCTTGGGCGGGGGGGCGGCCTACGAGCAGTACTTC; CDR3: CASSLGGGAAYEQYF
size: -; J: TRBJ2-1; D: TRBD1; V: TRBV13; DNA: TGTGCCAGCAGCTTCGGTAACAGGGGGCGAAATGAGCAGTTCTTC; CDR3: CASSFGNRGRNEQFF
size: -; J: TRBJ2-7; D: TRBD2; V: TRBV5-6; DNA: TGTGCCAGCAGCTTCGGACTAGCGGGAGTCGTCGAGCAGTACTTC; CDR3: CASSFGLAGVVEQYF
size: -; J: TRBJ2-2; D: -; V: TRBV4-2; DNA: TGTGCCAGCAGCCAAGATAACAGGAACACCGGGGAGCTGTTTTTT; CDR3: CASSQDNRNTGELFF